This record concerns one T cell receptor (beta chain) sequence. Its antigen remains unknown. The CDR3 is 16 residues long. Germline V gene data show CDR1 as SGDLS and CDR2 as YYNGEE. Trimming took 0 bases from V and 3 from J; bases not matched to a gene: 5. TCRdb fed the 5' RACE reads into MiXCR, producing one record per CDR3 protein. Of fewer than 550,000 distinct CDR3 sequences listed, 12% to 15% are singletons. The entry originates in a study of identical twins. The study, taken as a whole, reports: Rather than following the same donors, the conclusions depended on cross-sectional statistical analysis. Out-of-frame beta sequences exhibited a weaker degree of excess twin sharing.

This sample also belongs to another study, concerning yellow fever vaccine responses in identical twins.

The clonotype was recovered from a woman aged 18 to 35 in good health. Material: CD4+ T cells sorted from blood. The chain is built from TRBV9 and TRBJ2-3, with 9 bases lining up with TRBD1. The CDR3 region is CASSVGGQGRTDTQYF. The DNA for the CDR3 is TGTGCCAGCAGCGTAGGAGGACAGGGGAGGACAGATACGCAGTATTTT. Combining the CDR3 with reference TRBV9 and TRBJ2-3 gives the whole variable domain DSGVTQTPKHLITATGQRVTLRCSPRSGDLSVYWYQQSLDQGLQFLIQYYNGEERAKGNILERFSAQQFPDLHSELNLSSLELGDSALYFCASSVGGQGRTDTQYFGPGTRLTVL.